This T cell receptor (beta chain) is drawn from a study of blood T cell repertoires in COVID-19. About the study: The United States, Italy and Spain provided the acute and convalescent COVID-19 samples.

Profiling relied on immunoSEQ multiplex PCR, and the TCRdb table lists in-frame clones only, not all of them. Among about 280,000 clones listed, 65% to 90% were seen once. Sequencing input: peripheral blood. This sequence originates from a man aged 45-65 years with active or convalescent COVID-19.

CDR3 nucleotides: TGTGCCAGCAGTTTATCGGGGCTGGGGGCCTGGGAGCAGTTCTTC. Its translation is CASSLSGLGAWEQFF. The chain combines TRBV28 with TRBJ2-1, with D possibly TRBD1 on 6 matching bases. V lost 1 base to trimming and J lost 10 bases, with 17 bases between them. Germline V gives CDR1 MDHEN, CDR2 SYDVKM. The CDR3 runs to 15 residues. Combining the CDR3 with reference TRBV28 and TRBJ2-1 gives the whole variable domain DVKVTQSSRYLVKRTGEKVFLECVQDMDHENMFWYRQDPGLGLRLIYFSYDVKMKEKGDIPEGYSVSREKKERFSLILESASTNQTSMYLCASSLSGLGAWEQFFGPGTRLTVL.